This is a list of T cell receptor beta chains from one sample in a study of T cells in Graves' hyperthyroidism and ophthalmopathy. From the multiplex PCR reads, TCRdb called clonotypes with MiXCR, one entry per CDR3 protein. The sample contains roughly 510,000 distinct CDR3 sequences, around 21% of which appear only once. The sequenced material came from blood. All receptors come from a young man with Graves' hyperthyroidism. Both conserved end residues are trimmed from each CDR3.

TRBJ1-2	TRBV6-1	13	ASTLISTGDYGYT
TRBJ2-4	TRBV12-3/TRBV12-4	12	ASSPRGIKVIQY
TRBJ2-7	TRBV10-3	11	AISEIRGDEQY
TRBJ1-2	TRBV4-1	14	ASSPGQGNLHYGYT
TRBJ2-7	TRBV6-1	11	ASIQGARGEQY
TRBJ1-1	TRBV19	14	ASSIELARMNTEAF
TRBJ1-2	TRBV9	12	ASSGSRDNYGYT
TRBJ1-5	TRBV20-1	12	SARRGGGNQPQH
TRBJ1-3	TRBV25-1	10	ASRGIGNTIY
TRBJ1-2	TRBV12-3/TRBV12-4	12	ASRDSSIGYGYT
TRBJ1-1	TRBV19	13	ASSIAGTGDTEAF
TRBJ1-5	TRBV12-3/TRBV12-4	16	ASSRTTRGGNSNQPQH
TRBJ2-5	TRBV27	13	ASSLRGGRGETQY
TRBJ1-1	TRBV28	11	ASSLWRMGEAF
TRBJ2-2	TRBV29-1	15	SGRGRGLEQDTGELF
TRBJ1-1	TRBV28	12	ASTTNPVNTEAF
TRBJ2-7	TRBV28	14	ASSSRWTGGKYEQY
TRBJ2-7	TRBV27	12	ASSLIYPSYEQY
TRBJ1-2	TRBV6-5	10	ASRGDPYGYT
TRBJ2-5	TRBV6-1	11	ASSEDSGETQY
TRBJ1-2	TRBV7-9	12	AISFGQGKGGYT
TRBJ2-2	TRBV27	14	ASSLRQGSFHGELF
TRBJ2-7	TRBV20-1	13	SARDPGTGTYEQY
TRBJ2-5	TRBV28	12	ASRPRTGKETQY
TRBJ2-7	TRBV2	12	ASRQPLQFKEQY
TRBJ1-2	TRBV20-1	9	SARADYGYT
TRBJ2-5	TRBV11-2	14	ASSFFDNLGRETQY